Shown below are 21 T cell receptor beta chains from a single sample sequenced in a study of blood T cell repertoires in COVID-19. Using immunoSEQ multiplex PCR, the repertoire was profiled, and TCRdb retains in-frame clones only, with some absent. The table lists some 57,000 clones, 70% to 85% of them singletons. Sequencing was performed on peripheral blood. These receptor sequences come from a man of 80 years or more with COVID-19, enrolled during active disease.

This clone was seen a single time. For the CDR3, the DNA is TGTGCCAGCAGCTTAGTGGGGCGAAGTAATGGCTACACCTTC. This translates into CASSLVGRSNGYTF. The chain recombines TRBV7-6 with TRBJ1-2; possible D gene TRBD1, 5 bases. V shed 1 base and J shed 6 bases, with 12 bases lying between them. Germline-derived CDR1 and CDR2 are SGHVS and FNYEAQ. This CDR3 contains 14 residues.

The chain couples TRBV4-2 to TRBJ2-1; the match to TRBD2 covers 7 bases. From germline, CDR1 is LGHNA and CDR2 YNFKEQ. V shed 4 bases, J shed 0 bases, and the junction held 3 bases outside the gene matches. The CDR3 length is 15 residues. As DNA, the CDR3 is TGTGCCAGCAGCCCCTCGGGGGGCTCCTACAATGAGCAGTTCTTC. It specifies CASSPSGGSYNEQFF.

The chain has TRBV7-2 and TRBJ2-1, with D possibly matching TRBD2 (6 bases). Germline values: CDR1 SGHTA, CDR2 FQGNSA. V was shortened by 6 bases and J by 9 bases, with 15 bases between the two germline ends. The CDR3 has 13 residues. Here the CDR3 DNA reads TGTGCCAGCAGTCTGAGCCGGGGGAGTGAGCAGTTCTTC. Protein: CASSLSRGSEQFF.

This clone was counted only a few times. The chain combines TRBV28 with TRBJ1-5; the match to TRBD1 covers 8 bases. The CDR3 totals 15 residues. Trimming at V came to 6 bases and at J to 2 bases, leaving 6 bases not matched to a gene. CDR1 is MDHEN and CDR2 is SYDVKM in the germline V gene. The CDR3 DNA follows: TGTGCCAGCAGGCGAACAGGGGGGGGCAATCAGCCCCAGCATTTT. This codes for CASRRTGGGNQPQHF. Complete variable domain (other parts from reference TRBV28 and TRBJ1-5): DVKVTQSSRYLVKRTGEKVFLECVQDMDHENMFWYRQDPGLGLRLIYFSYDVKMKEKGDIPEGYSVSREKKERFSLILESASTNQTSMYLCASRRTGGGNQPQHFGDGTRLSIL.

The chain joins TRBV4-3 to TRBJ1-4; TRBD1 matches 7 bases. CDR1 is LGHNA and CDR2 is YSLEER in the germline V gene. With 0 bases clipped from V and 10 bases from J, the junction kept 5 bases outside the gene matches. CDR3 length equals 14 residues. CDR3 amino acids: CASSQEETGRKLFF. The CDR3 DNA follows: TGCGCCAGCAGCCAAGAAGAGACAGGGAGAAAACTGTTTTTT.

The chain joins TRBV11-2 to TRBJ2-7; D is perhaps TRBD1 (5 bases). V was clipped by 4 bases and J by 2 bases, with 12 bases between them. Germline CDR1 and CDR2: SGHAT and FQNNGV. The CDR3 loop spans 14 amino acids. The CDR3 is CASSSLGAAYEQYF. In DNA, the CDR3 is TGTGCCAGCAGCTCCCTAGGGGCCGCCTACGAGCAGTACTTC. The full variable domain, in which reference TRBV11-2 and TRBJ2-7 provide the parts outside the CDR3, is EAGVAQSPRYKIIEKRQSVAFWCNPISGHATLYWYQQILGQGPKLLIQFQNNGVVDDSQLPKDRFSAERLKGVDSTLKIQPAKLEDSAVYLCASSSLGAAYEQYFGPGTRLTVT.

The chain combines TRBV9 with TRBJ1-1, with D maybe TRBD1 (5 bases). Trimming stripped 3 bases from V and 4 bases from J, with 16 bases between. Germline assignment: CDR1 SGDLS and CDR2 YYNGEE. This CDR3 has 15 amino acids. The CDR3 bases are TGTGCCAGCAGCGCCCTTGGGGGGGGGACCACTGAAGCTTTCTTT. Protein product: CASSALGGGTTEAFF. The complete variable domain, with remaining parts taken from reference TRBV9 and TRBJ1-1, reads DSGVTQTPKHLITATGQRVTLRCSPRSGDLSVYWYQQSLDQGLQFLIQYYNGEERAKGNILERFSAQQFPDLHSELNLSSLELGDSALYFCASSALGGGTTEAFFGQGTRLTVV.

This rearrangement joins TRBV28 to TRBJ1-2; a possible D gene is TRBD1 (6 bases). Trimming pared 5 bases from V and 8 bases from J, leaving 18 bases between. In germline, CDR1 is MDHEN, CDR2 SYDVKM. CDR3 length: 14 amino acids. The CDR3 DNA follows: TGTGCCAGCAGTGTATCAGGGGTGAGGAGGGGCTACACCTTC. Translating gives CASSVSGVRRGYTF.

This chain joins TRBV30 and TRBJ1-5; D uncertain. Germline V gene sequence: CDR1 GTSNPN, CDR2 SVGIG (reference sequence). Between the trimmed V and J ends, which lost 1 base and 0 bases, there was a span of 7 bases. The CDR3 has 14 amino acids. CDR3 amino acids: CAWSGAVSNQPQHF. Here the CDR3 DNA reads TGTGCCTGGAGTGGGGCCGTTAGCAATCAGCCCCAGCATTTT.

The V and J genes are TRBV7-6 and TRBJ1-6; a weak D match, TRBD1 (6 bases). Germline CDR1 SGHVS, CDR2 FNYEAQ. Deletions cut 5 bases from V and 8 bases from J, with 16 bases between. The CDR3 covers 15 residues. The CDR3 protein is CASSLRQGTDSPLHF. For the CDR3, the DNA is TGTGCCAGCAGCCTTAGGCAGGGGACGGATTCACCCCTCCACTTT.

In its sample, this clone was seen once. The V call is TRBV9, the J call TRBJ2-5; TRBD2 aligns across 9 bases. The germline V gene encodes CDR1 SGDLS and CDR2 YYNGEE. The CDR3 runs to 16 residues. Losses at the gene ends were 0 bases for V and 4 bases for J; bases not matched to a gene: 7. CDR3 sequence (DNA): TGTGCCAGCAGCGTAGCTAGCGGGACTAGTATAGAGACCCAGTACTTC. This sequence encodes CASSVASGTSIETQYF.

CDR3 nucleotide sequence: TGTGCCAGCAGCCTGTACAGGGGGGGAAGCACAGATACGCAGTATTTT. This codes for CASSLYRGGSTDTQYF. The rearrangement links TRBV4-2 to TRBJ2-3, with a weak D call TRBD1 (8 bases). Trimming removed 4 bases at V and 0 bases at J, with 14 bases between. This CDR3 has 16 residues. Germline V gene data show CDR1 as LGHNA and CDR2 as YNFKEQ.

In DNA form, the CDR3 reads TGCGCCAGCAGCCCGAGGACAGGCTGGGACACTGAAGCTTTCTTT. This gives the protein CASSPRTGWDTEAFF. The chain employs TRBV5-1 and TRBJ1-1; 7 bases are a match to TRBD1. Trimming cost V 4 bases and J 3 bases; bases outside gene matches: 9. The length of the CDR3 is 15 residues. The germline V gene encodes CDR1 SGHRS and CDR2 YFSETQ.

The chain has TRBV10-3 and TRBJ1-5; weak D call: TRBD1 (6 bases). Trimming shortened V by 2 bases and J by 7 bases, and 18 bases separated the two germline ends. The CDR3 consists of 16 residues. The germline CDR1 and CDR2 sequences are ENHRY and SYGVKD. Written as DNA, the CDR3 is TGTGCCATCAGTGAGACTATAGCAGGGGAGACCCAGCCCCAGCATTTT. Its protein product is CAISETIAGETQPQHF.

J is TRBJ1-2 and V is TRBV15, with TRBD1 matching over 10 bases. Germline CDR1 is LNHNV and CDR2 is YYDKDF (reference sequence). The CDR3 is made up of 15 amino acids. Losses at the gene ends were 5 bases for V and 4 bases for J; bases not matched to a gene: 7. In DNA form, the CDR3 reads TGTGCCACCAGCGTCGACAGGGGGCAAAGCTATGGCTACACCTTC. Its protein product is CATSVDRGQSYGYTF.

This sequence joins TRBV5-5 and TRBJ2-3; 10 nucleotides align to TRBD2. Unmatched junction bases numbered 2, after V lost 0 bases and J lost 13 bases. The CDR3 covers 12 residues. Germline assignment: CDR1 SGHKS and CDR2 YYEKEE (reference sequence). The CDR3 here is CASSLGLAGEYF. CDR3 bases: TGTGCCAGCAGCTTGGGGCTAGCGGGGGAGTATTTT.

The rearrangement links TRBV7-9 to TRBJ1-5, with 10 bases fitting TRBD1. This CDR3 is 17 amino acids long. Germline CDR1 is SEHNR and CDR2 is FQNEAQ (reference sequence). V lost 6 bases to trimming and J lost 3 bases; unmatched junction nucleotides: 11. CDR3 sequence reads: CASSTDRGQGYNQPQHF. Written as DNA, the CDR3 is TGTGCCAGCAGTACAGACAGGGGGCAAGGGTACAATCAGCCCCAGCATTTT.

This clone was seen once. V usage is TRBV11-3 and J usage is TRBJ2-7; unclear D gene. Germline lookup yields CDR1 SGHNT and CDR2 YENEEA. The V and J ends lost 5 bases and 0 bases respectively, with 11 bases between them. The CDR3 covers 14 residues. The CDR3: CASSMTGNSYEQYF. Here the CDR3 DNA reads TGTGCCAGCAGCATGACGGGTAACTCCTACGAGCAGTACTTC.

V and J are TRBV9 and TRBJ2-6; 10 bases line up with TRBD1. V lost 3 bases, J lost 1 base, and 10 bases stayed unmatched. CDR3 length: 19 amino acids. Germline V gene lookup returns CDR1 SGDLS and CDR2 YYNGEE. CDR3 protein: CASSASRDRGGSGANVLTF. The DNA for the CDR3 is TGTGCCAGCAGCGCCTCACGGGACAGGGGAGGTTCTGGGGCCAACGTCCTGACTTTC.

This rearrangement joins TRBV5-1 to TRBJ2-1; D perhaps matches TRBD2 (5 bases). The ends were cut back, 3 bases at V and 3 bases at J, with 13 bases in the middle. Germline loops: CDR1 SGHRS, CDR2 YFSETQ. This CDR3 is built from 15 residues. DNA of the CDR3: TGCGCCAGCAGCTCGCCGGCGGGCTTCTACAATGAGCAGTTCTTC. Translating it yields CASSSPAGFYNEQFF.

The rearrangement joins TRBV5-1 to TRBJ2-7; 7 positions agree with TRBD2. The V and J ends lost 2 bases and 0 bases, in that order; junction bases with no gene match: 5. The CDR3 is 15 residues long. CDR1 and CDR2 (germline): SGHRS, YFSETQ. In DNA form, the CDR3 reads TGCGCCAGCAGCTTCGGAAGCGGGGCCTCCTACGAGCAGTACGTC. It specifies CASSFGSGASYEQYV.